Below are 14 T cell receptor beta chains sequenced from a single sample in a study of blood T cell repertoires in COVID-19. Profiled with immunoSEQ multiplex PCR; TCRdb holds only in-frame clones, not every one. The top ten hold about 2% of the sample, which has approximately 110,000 clones, 92% seen once. The sample was peripheral blood. These receptors all stem from a man aged 45-60 years with COVID-19, enrolled during active disease.

The gene calls are TRBV27 and TRBJ2-1; 7 nucleotides agree with TRBD2. CDR1 is MNHEY and CDR2 is SMNVEV in the germline V gene (reference sequence). This CDR3 comprises 16 residues. The V and J ends lost 5 bases and 0 bases, in that order; junction bases with no gene match: 7. CDR3 sequence reads: CASSTLGEGSYNEQFF. In nucleotides, the CDR3 is TGTGCCAGCAGTACCCTCGGGGAGGGCTCCTACAATGAGCAGTTCTTC.

The chain is built from TRBV5-4 and TRBJ2-1; no firm D call. Germline CDR1 and CDR2: SGHNT and YYREEE (reference sequence). The CDR3 is 16 residues long. The ends were cut back, 1 base at V and 1 base at J, with 12 bases in the middle. The CDR3 DNA reads as TGTGCCAGCAGCTTGAAAGGAGACGCATCCTACAATGAGCAGTTCTTC. Translation gives CASSLKGDASYNEQFF.

This chain links TRBV27 with TRBJ1-2, with TRBD1 matching over 12 bases. V gave up 7 bases and J gave up 5 bases; unmatched junction bases: 8. The length of the CDR3 is 15 residues. The V gene's germline CDR1 is MNHEY and CDR2 SMNVEV (reference sequence). CDR3 nucleotides: TGTGCCAGCAAGGGACAGGGGGCGTACGGGTATGGCTACACCTTC. It codes for CASKGQGAYGYGYTF.

V and J are TRBV6-6 and TRBJ2-7, with 7 nucleotides matching TRBD2. CDR1 and CDR2 (germline): MNHNY, SVGAGI (reference sequence). V was pared by 6 bases and J by 4 bases, with 6 bases of the junction left unmatched. This CDR3 region has 13 residues. CDR3 nucleotide sequence: TGTGCCAGCAGAGGCGGGAGTGGGTACGAGCAGTACGTC. This sequence encodes CASRGGSGYEQYV.

This rearrangement joins TRBV9 to TRBJ1-1; D may be TRBD1 (5 bases). Trimming took off 6 bases at V and 1 base at J, with 13 bases between the two ends. The germline V gene encodes CDR1 SGDLS and CDR2 YYNGEE. This CDR3 spans 14 amino acids. The CDR3 nucleotides are TGTGCCAGCAAGGCTCCGGGGGGGAACACTGAAGCTTTCTTT. This codes for CASKAPGGNTEAFF.

This chain uses TRBV5-1 with TRBJ2-5; 8 nucleotides line up with TRBD1. Per germline, CDR1 SGHRS and CDR2 YFSETQ. The V gene end was trimmed by 5 bases and the J gene end by 3 bases; junction bases not matched to a gene: 6. The CDR3 is 14 amino acids. CDR3 bases: TGCGCCAGCAGATTAGGACAGGGCGAAGAGACCCAGTACTTC. Translating it yields CASRLGQGEETQYF. Looking up the rest from reference TRBV5-1 and TRBJ2-5 gives the full variable domain: KAGVTQTPRYLIKTRGQQVTLSCSPISGHRSVSWYQQTPGQGLQFLFEYFSETQRNKGNFPGRFSGRQFSNSRSEMNVSTLELGDSALYLCASRLGQGEETQYFGPGTRLLVL.

The gene calls are TRBV9 and TRBJ2-1, with TRBD2 as a possible D gene (6 bases). This CDR3 comprises 13 residues. Germline lookup yields CDR1 SGDLS and CDR2 YYNGEE. Deletions cut 4 bases from V and 6 bases from J, with 11 bases between. CDR3 loop: CASSPGLGNEQFF. CDR3 DNA sequence: TGTGCCAGCAGCCCGGGACTCGGCAATGAGCAGTTCTTC.

The CDR3 DNA sequence: TGCGCCAGCAGCTTACAGGCAGGGGACACTGAAGCTTTCTTT. Its protein is CASSLQAGDTEAFF. This chain links TRBV5-1 with TRBJ1-1, with D maybe TRBD1 (6 bases). This CDR3 has 14 residues. V lost 2 bases, J lost 3 bases, and 11 bases lay in between. CDR1 and CDR2 from the germline V gene are SGHRS and YFSETQ.

This rearrangement joins TRBV7-2 to TRBJ2-5; 9 nucleotides match TRBD2. Germline CDR1 SGHTA, CDR2 FQGNSA. This CDR3 spans 16 amino acids. The ends lost 5 bases at V and 5 bases at J; junction bases unmatched: 12. The CDR3 coding sequence is TGTGCCAGCAGCCCTGGAGTAGCGGGAGTACAGGAGACCCAGTACTTC. This encodes CASSPGVAGVQETQYF.

The gene calls are TRBV7-2 and TRBJ2-1; D not resolved. The CDR3 is 14 residues long. V lost 1 base and J 7 bases, leaving 11 bases between the germline ends. The germline gives CDR1 SGHTA, CDR2 FQGNSA. CDR3 in DNA: TGTGCCAGCAGCTTAGAAAGTGGGCGAAATGAGCAGTTCTTC. This translates into CASSLESGRNEQFF.

The chain uses TRBV3-1 (or the pseudogene TRBV3-2) and TRBJ1-4, with 8 bases that match TRBD1. Per the germline V gene, CDR1 is LGHDT and CDR2 is YNNKEL (reference sequence). Unmatched junction bases numbered 8, after V lost 0 bases and J lost 11 bases. The CDR3 runs to 15 residues. The CDR3 loop reads CASSQELGQGNKLFF. CDR3 sequence (DNA): TGTGCCAGCAGCCAAGAGCTCGGACAGGGCAATAAACTGTTTTTT.

V is TRBV27 and J is TRBJ1-2, with D maybe TRBD1 (6 bases). CDR1 and CDR2 (germline): MNHEY, SMNVEV (reference sequence). V was clipped by 3 bases and J by 5 bases, with 10 bases between them. The CDR3 totals 13 residues. CDR3 in amino acids: CASSLRGGYGYTF. Written as DNA, the CDR3 is TGTGCCAGCAGTTTGAGGGGGGGATATGGCTACACCTTC.

The chain uses TRBV7-2 and TRBJ2-3; 7 bases align to TRBD1. Germline loops: CDR1 SGHTA, CDR2 FQGNSA. Trimming cost V 6 bases and J 1 base; bases outside gene matches: 7. The CDR3 contains 15 residues. In DNA form, the CDR3 reads TGTGCCAGCAGTAAGACAGGGTCGGGCACAGATACGCAGTATTTT. Protein: CASSKTGSGTDTQYF.

The chain couples TRBV7-2 to TRBJ1-4; 9 nucleotides line up with TRBD1. The CDR3 has 15 residues. Germline lookup yields CDR1 SGHTA and CDR2 FQGNSA. Trimming at V came to 4 bases and at J to 8 bases, leaving 8 bases not matched to a gene. The CDR3, as DNA: TGTGCCAGCAGCTACCTGGGACAGGGAGGCGAAAAACTGTTTTTT. It is translated as CASSYLGQGGEKLFF.